One sample yielded the 4 T cell receptor beta chains listed below, sequenced in a study of identical twins. MiXCR, run by TCRdb on the 5' RACE reads, gives a single entry per CDR3 protein. The repertoire consists of about 240,000 distinct CDR3 sequences, with about 11% occurring once and the leading ten covering approximately 11%. The sequenced sample was memory T cells sorted from blood. Receptor source: a man aged 45-60 years in good health.

This chain connects TRBV20-1 to TRBJ2-5; D could derive from TRBD1 or TRBD2 (7 bases each). CDR3 length: 14 residues. V lost 4 bases, J lost 4 bases, and 16 bases lay in between. The germline gives CDR1 DFQATT, CDR2 SNEGSKA (reference sequence). The CDR3 region has the DNA TGCAGTGCTAACAGGGGAGGGCCGGGAGAGACCCAGTACTTC. Its translation: CSANRGGPGETQYF.

This clonotype has ten or more counts. J is TRBJ2-7 and V is TRBV27, with 8 bases identical to TRBD1. J gave up 4 bases and V 0 bases, and 5 bases lay outside the gene matches. Germline V CDR1 and CDR2: MNHEY, SMNVEV (reference sequence). The CDR3 covers 15 residues. CDR3 bases: TGTGCCAGCAGTTTATCGAGTCAGGGGGCTTACGAGCAGTACTTC. Translation gives CASSLSSQGAYEQYF.

Many counts were recorded for this clonotype. The chain joins TRBV7-9 to TRBJ2-1; D is tentatively TRBD1 or TRBD2 (5 bases each). Germline loops: CDR1 SEHNR, CDR2 FQNEAQ (reference sequence). V gave up 10 bases and J gave up 3 bases, with 13 bases separating them. The CDR3 contains 13 residues. CDR3 residues: CATDGTIYNEQFF. In DNA, the CDR3 is TGTGCCACCGACGGGACCATCTACAATGAGCAGTTCTTC.

This clonotype was seen many times. The V and J genes are TRBV12-3 or TRBV12-4 and TRBJ2-7, with 8 bases matching TRBD1. J was trimmed by 6 bases and V by 3 bases; bases with no gene match: 1. CDR3 length equals 12 residues. The CDR3: CASSFDRGEQYF. The CDR3 coding sequence is TGTGCCAGCAGTTTCGACAGGGGCGAGCAGTACTTC.